A selection of T cell receptor beta chains follows, all from one sample in a study of blood T cell repertoires in COVID-19. Sequencing used immunoSEQ multiplex PCR; TCRdb keeps in-frame clones, though not all of them. The sample carries about 210,000 clones, approximately 88% recorded once. The sequencing sample was made of PBMCs or T cells enriched from blood (not recorded which). The receptor set was obtained from a woman aged 18-29 years who had recovered from COVID-19. Both conserved end residues are part of each CDR3. A D gene is named only where the DNA matches it firmly. Size values are once, few and many counts, or a class for expanded clones, and some rows have none.

>-|TRBV30|TRBJ1-5|-
CAWSAQGNQPQHF
TGTGCCTGGAGTGCGCAGGGGAATCAGCCCCAGCATTTT
>-|TRBV3-1/TRBV3-2|TRBJ1-3|-
CASAGDAQRNTIYF
TGTGCCAGCGCGGGGGACGCACAAAGAAACACCATATATTTT
>once|TRBV7-3|TRBJ1-1|TRBD1
CASSLQGVQNTEAFF
TGTGCCAGCAGCTTGCAGGGGGTTCAGAACACTGAAGCTTTCTTT
>-|TRBV24-1|TRBJ2-3|TRBD2
CATSDSLAGITDTQYF
TGTGCCACCAGTGATTCCTTAGCGGGGATCACAGATACGCAGTATTTT
>-|TRBV2|TRBJ2-2|TRBD1
CASRQGAVTGELFF
TGTGCCAGCAGACAGGGGGCTGTCACCGGGGAGCTGTTTTTT
>-|TRBV7-2|TRBJ2-5|TRBD2
CASSLEGTSTETQYF
TGTGCCAGCAGCTTAGAGGGGACTAGCACGGAGACCCAGTACTTC
>-|TRBV3-1/TRBV3-2|TRBJ1-6|TRBD1
CASSHLYRQGGSPLHF
TGTGCCAGCAGCCATCTATACCGACAGGGTGGTTCACCCCTCCACTTT
>-|TRBV2|TRBJ2-5|TRBD2
CASSLFSGGEETQYF
TGTGCCAGCAGCCTGTTCAGCGGGGGGGAGGAGACCCAGTACTTC
>-|TRBV19|TRBJ1-5|-
CASSIGATGSRNQPQHF
TGTGCCAGTAGTATAGGGGCGACGGGGTCGCGCAATCAGCCCCAGCATTTT
>-|TRBV7-6|TRBJ2-3|TRBD2
CASSLGGGSVDTQYF
TGTGCCAGCAGCTTAGGGGGGGGATCGGTAGATACGCAGTATTTT
>-|TRBV13|TRBJ2-3|-
CASSLSFAGEYF
TGTGCCAGCAGCCTGAGCTTCGCAGGGGAGTATTTT
>-|TRBV28|TRBJ2-1|TRBD2
CASRGGTSSINEQFF
TGTGCCAGCAGGGGGGGGACTAGCTCCATCAATGAGCAGTTCTTC
>-|TRBV7-9|TRBJ1-2|-
CASSWAPLNYGYTF
TGTGCCAGCAGCTGGGCGCCACTGAACTATGGCTACACCTTC
>-|TRBV19|TRBJ2-7|-
CASSTRGNFYEQYF
TGTGCCAGTAGTACCAGGGGAAATTTCTACGAGCAGTACTTC
>few|TRBV5-1|TRBJ1-3|TRBD1
CASSLGDRGNTGNTIYF
TGCGCCAGCAGCTTGGGGGACAGGGGTAATACTGGAAACACCATATATTTT
>-|TRBV2|TRBJ1-1|-
CASSESGHTEAFF
TGTGCCAGCAGTGAAAGCGGGCACACTGAAGCTTTCTTT
>once|TRBV5-4|TRBJ1-2|TRBD1
CASSLGVRGRDDDGYTF
TGTGCCAGCAGCTTGGGGGTCAGGGGGCGCGATGACGATGGCTACACCTTC
>once|TRBV21-1|TRBJ1-2|-
CASSSQGQLANYGYTF
TGTGCCAGCAGCAGTCAGGGACAGCTTGCTAACTATGGCTACACCTTC
>-|TRBV6-5|TRBJ1-5|TRBD1
CASSQQGNQPQHF
TGTGCCAGCAGTCAACAGGGGAATCAGCCCCAGCATTTT